This T cell receptor (beta chain) was profiled in a study of blood T cells in healthy people across ages. The donors, all healthy, were Caucasians living in Russia, aged about 6 to 90. V lost 9 bases and J lost 3, with 10 bases in between. The CDR3 consists of 12 residues. CDR1 and CDR2 from the germline V gene are KGHDR and SFDVKD. Remarks on this clonotype: Its target is unknown.

Together with a sample-barcoded 5' primer, a J-beta primer mix was included in a second PCR lasting roughly 6 to 12 cycles. TCRdb itself ran the 5' RACE reads through MiXCR, one entry per CDR3 protein. This repertoire shows hundreds of thousands of distinct CDR3 sequences, 60% to 80% found once; its top ten account for around a quarter. Study outcomes and limitations: Per million T cells, TCR beta diversity dropped about linearly as age rose.

The TCR comes from a man aged 30-40 years in good health. Sequencing was carried out using blood. The gene calls are TRBV24-1 and TRBJ1-1; D not resolved. The CDR3 bases are TGTGCCACCGTCGGGTCAGACACTGAAGCTTTCTTT. Translation gives CATVGSDTEAFF.